This T cell receptor beta chain stems from a study of kidney transplant recipient with SARS-CoV-2 infection. Germline CDR1 is SGDLS and CDR2 is YYNGEE. The CDR3 extends over 14 amino acids. J lost 6 bases, V lost 3 bases, and 3 bases had no gene match. A single record per CDR3 protein comes from TCRdb applying MiXCR to the reads. The profile shows 200,000 to 300,000 distinct CDR3 sequences, about 30% of them singletons. This sequence joins TRBV9 and TRBJ2-1, with 10 bases aligning to TRBD2. This clonotype was sampled from a male patient between 25 and 39 years old who had COVID-19 and was a kidney transplant recipient. Among the T cells, some may be from the graft donor. This specimen was a blood sample, taken at baseline and between days 110 and 120 from a kidney transplant recipient. The CDR3 nucleotides read TGTGCCAGCAGCGCCAGCGGGGGGGGCAATGAGCAGTTCTTC. It codes for CASSASGGGNEQFF. The whole variable domain, remainder taken from reference TRBV9 and TRBJ2-1, is DSGVTQTPKHLITATGQRVTLRCSPRSGDLSVYWYQQSLDQGLQFLIQYYNGEERAKGNILERFSAQQFPDLHSELNLSSLELGDSALYFCASSASGGGNEQFFGPGTRLTVL.